This passage covers 12 T cell receptor beta chains from one sample sequenced in a study of blood T cells in healthy people across ages. Sample-barcoded 5' priming and a J-beta primer mix drove a second PCR of about 7 to 11 cycles. One entry per CDR3 protein results from TCRdb running MiXCR on the 5' RACE reads. The sample holds about 650,000 distinct CDR3 sequences, approximately 30% seen once. The sample was blood. Receptor source: a woman aged 80 or over in good health.

The chain recombines TRBV5-1 with TRBJ2-7; D gene unclear. The CDR3 covers 14 residues. Germline CDR1 SGHRS, CDR2 YFSETQ. Trimming left V 3 bases short and J 0 bases short, with 10 bases between. CDR3 nucleotide sequence: TGCGCCAGCAGCTGGCACAGTTCCTCCTACGAGCAGTACTTC. This encodes CASSWHSSSYEQYF.

On this clonotype: A much bigger clone sits one base away, suggesting this may be a read error. As DNA, the CDR3 is TGTGTCAGCAGTTACGTACAGGGTAGTCAGCCCCAGCATTTT. It encodes CVSSYVQGSQPQHF. The chain recombines TRBV6-2 or TRBV6-3 with TRBJ1-5; D is possibly TRBD1 (6 bases). CDR1 and CDR2 from the germline V gene are MNHEY and SVGEGT. CDR3 size: 14 residues.

This clonotype was seen a few times. The chain employs TRBV11-2 and TRBJ1-2; D is possibly TRBD1 (6 bases). Germline assignment: CDR1 SGHAT and CDR2 FQNNGV. V was trimmed by 8 bases and J by 0 bases, leaving 22 bases between them. The CDR3 is made up of 17 amino acids. The CDR3, as DNA: TGTGCCAGCGCCGAGGGGGGGAGAGATGAAGCTAACTATGGCTACACCTTC. As protein: CASAEGGRDEANYGYTF.

This clonotype has at least ten counts. The chain carries TRBV15 and TRBJ2-3; weak D call: TRBD2 (7 bases). The CDR3 sequence is 17 residues long. The V and J ends lost 3 bases and 0 bases respectively, with 16 bases between them. Germline assignment: CDR1 LNHNV and CDR2 YYDKDF (reference sequence). CDR3 region: CATSSYGGRGSTDTQYF. CDR3 sequence (DNA): TGTGCCACCAGCAGTTACGGGGGGCGGGGGAGCACAGATACGCAGTATTTT.

For this clonotype: This likely comes from a read error, as the CDR3 has no conserved phenylalanine or tryptophan at its end. The CDR3 DNA reads as TGCAGTGCAGAGAGGAACACTGAAGCTTTCTGT. Encoded protein: CSAERNTEAFC. The V gene is TRBV20-1, the J gene TRBJ1-1; no firm D call. The CDR3 runs 11 residues. In germline, CDR1 is DFQATT, CDR2 SNEGSKA (reference sequence). V was cut by 6 bases and J by 1 base, with 6 bases left in between.

This clonotype was counted a few times. V and J are TRBV30 and TRBJ1-4; 7 nucleotides align to TRBD1. Germline V gene lookup returns CDR1 GTSNPN and CDR2 SVGIG (reference sequence). This CDR3 is 13 amino acids long. Losses at the gene ends were 2 bases for V and 3 bases for J; bases not matched to a gene: 0. Written as DNA, the CDR3 is TGTGCCTGGAGTCAGGGGGCTAATGAAAAACTGTTTTTT. Translated, it gives CAWSQGANEKLFF.

This clonotype came up many times. The gene calls are TRBV7-2 and TRBJ2-2; the match to TRBD2 covers 7 bases. V dropped 4 bases and J dropped 5; count of bases not matched to a gene: 4. The V gene's germline CDR1 is SGHTA and CDR2 FQGNSA. The CDR3 length is 14 residues. The CDR3 loop is CASSSGRVTGELFF. In DNA, the CDR3 is TGTGCCAGCAGCTCAGGGAGGGTTACCGGGGAGCTGTTTTTT.

The chain couples TRBV20-1 to TRBJ2-3; 7 bases match TRBD2. The germline V gene has CDR1 DFQATT and CDR2 SNEGSKA (reference sequence). J lost 4 bases, V lost 0 bases, and 10 bases had no gene match. The CDR3 length is 16 residues. The CDR3 DNA reads TGCAGTGCTAGAGATTATTCGGCGGGAGAGGCAGATACGCAGTATTTT. Amino acid sequence: CSARDYSAGEADTQYF.

In regard to this clonotype: The junction does not match germline at one end; this may be a read error. CDR3 loop: CSARGQTSNYGYTF. The CDR3 DNA reads as TGCAGTGCTAGAGGTCAGACGTCTAATTATGGCTACACCTTC. The J gene is TRBJ1-2, the V gene TRBV20-1; D is ambiguous. This CDR3 region has 14 residues. Germline V gene lookup returns CDR1 DFQATT and CDR2 SNEGSKA (reference sequence).

The V and J genes are TRBV6-2 or TRBV6-3 and TRBJ2-5; 7 positions match TRBD1. The tail of the sequence fits TRBJ2-7 better, so the J call may be wrong. Germline V gene lookup returns CDR1 MNHEY and CDR2 SVGEGT. The CDR3 runs to 16 residues. CDR3 nucleotides: TGTGCCAGCAGTTACCGACAGGGATCCAGACCCTGCGAGCAGTACTTC. It translates to CASSYRQGSRPCEQYF.

This clonotype was seen at least ten times. The chain combines TRBV7-9 with TRBJ2-7, with D possibly matching TRBD2 (6 bases). Trimming stripped 7 bases from V and 0 bases from J, with 16 bases between. The CDR3 loop spans 15 amino acids. Germline CDR1 SEHNR, CDR2 FQNEAQ (reference sequence). The CDR3 nucleotides are TGTGCCAGCACCAGCGGGTGGGGGAGCTCCTACGAGCAGTACTTC. Its protein is CASTSGWGSSYEQYF.

This clonotype has ten or more counts. The chain employs TRBV5-1 and TRBJ1-1; weak D call: TRBD1 (5 bases). CDR3 size: 14 residues. The germline CDR1 and CDR2 sequences are SGHRS and YFSETQ. Trimming removed 4 bases at V and 0 bases at J, with 10 bases between. The CDR3 sequence: CASSTTRVNTEAFF. CDR3 DNA sequence: TGCGCCAGCAGCACCACCAGGGTGAACACTGAAGCTTTCTTT.